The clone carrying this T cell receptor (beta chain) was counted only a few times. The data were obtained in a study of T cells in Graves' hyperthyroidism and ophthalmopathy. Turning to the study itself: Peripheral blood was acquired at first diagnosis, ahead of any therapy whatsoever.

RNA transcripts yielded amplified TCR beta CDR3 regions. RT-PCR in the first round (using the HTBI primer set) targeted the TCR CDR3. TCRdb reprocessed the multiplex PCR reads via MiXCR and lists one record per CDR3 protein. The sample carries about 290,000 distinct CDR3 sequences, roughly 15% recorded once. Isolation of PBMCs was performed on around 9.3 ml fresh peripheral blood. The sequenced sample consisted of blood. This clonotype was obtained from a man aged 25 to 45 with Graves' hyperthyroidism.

The CDR3 loop reads CASSPLGGPQHF. CDR3 nucleotide sequence: TGTGCCAGCAGTCCGCTCGGGGGGCCCCAGCATTTT. The chain joins TRBV12-3 or TRBV12-4 to TRBJ1-5; D may be TRBD1 (5 bases). This CDR3 region has 12 residues. V lost 5 bases to trimming and J lost 9 bases, with 11 bases between them.